This T cell receptor beta chain was sequenced in a study of shared clonotypes between healthy human individuals. The CDR3 covers 15 residues. V was clipped by 4 bases and J by 2 bases, with 13 bases between them. Germline-derived CDR1 and CDR2 are MGHRA and YSYEKL. Using immunoSEQ multiplex PCR, the repertoire was profiled, and TCRdb retains in-frame clones only, with some absent. The sample includes about 1.1 million clones, 60% to 85% of them seen just once. The sequence was obtained from a young man in good health. Some clones in this sample may be carry-over from other donors' samples. The rearrangement joins TRBV4-1 to TRBJ2-3, with D tentatively TRBD1 (5 bases). The sample taken for sequencing was memory CD4+ T cells from PBMCs. As for subset: CD45RA-negative fraction. The CDR3 loop reads CASSPLGVDTDTQYF. CDR3 DNA sequence: TGCGCCAGCAGCCCCCTAGGGGTCGACACAGATACGCAGTATTTT.